A single sample is the source of the 15 T cell receptor beta chains below, sequenced in a study of blood T cells in healthy people across ages. The use of a sample-barcoded 5' primer and a J-beta primer mix characterized a second PCR of about 7 to 12 cycles. TCRdb reprocessed the 5' RACE reads with MiXCR, giving one entry per CDR3 protein. Altogether more than 800,000 distinct CDR3 sequences are present, about 28% being singletons, with the ten largest covering 17%. Specimen: blood. These receptors originate from a woman aged 80 or over in good health.

The chain combines TRBV7-2 with TRBJ2-3; D unresolved. Trimming removed 1 base from V and 4 bases from J, with 12 bases in between. Germline assignment: CDR1 SGHTA and CDR2 FQGNSA. The CDR3 contains 15 residues. CDR3 residues: CASSLGLDLADTQYF. The CDR3 bases are TGTGCCAGCAGCTTAGGGTTAGATCTTGCAGATACGCAGTATTTT.

The sample holds many counts of this clonotype. V is TRBV12-3 or TRBV12-4 and J is TRBJ1-1; D is possibly TRBD1 (6 bases). V lost 4 bases and J 10 bases, leaving 19 bases between the germline ends. The CDR3 extends over 14 amino acids. The CDR3 DNA follows: TGTGCCAGCAGTTCTCCAGGGGTCTACGGGGGAGCTTTCTTT. This translates into CASSSPGVYGGAFF.

The gene calls are TRBV4-2 and TRBJ1-6; D uncertain. Germline V lookup: CDR1 LGHNA, CDR2 YNFKEQ. Trimming pared 4 bases from V and 10 bases from J, leaving 17 bases between. This CDR3 has 15 residues. CDR3 nucleotides: TGTGCCAGCAGCCCCCAACGCGAATTGGACTCACCCCTCCACTTT. It translates to CASSPQRELDSPLHF.

This clonotype has at least ten counts. The rearrangement links TRBV12-5 to TRBJ2-1, with 7 bases lining up with TRBD2. CDR3 length: 14 amino acids. V gave up 5 bases and J gave up 4 bases; unmatched junction bases: 5. Germline CDR1 is LGHNT and CDR2 is FRNRAP. The CDR3 is CASGGASGYNEQFF. The DNA for the CDR3 is TGTGCTAGTGGTGGTGCTAGCGGTTACAATGAGCAGTTCTTC.

This clonotype was detected only a few times. This chain links TRBV2 with TRBJ1-5, with 7 bases that match TRBD1. Germline V gives CDR1 SNHLY, CDR2 FYNNEI. The V segment lost 10 bases and the J segment 4 bases; nucleotides outside the gene matches: 7. The CDR3 has 13 amino acids. The CDR3, as DNA: TGTGCCATATCCCGACAGGGTAATCAGCCCCAGCATTTT. Its translation is CAISRQGNQPQHF.

On this clonotype itself: Possible read error: a much larger clone is one base away. The chain combines TRBV9 with TRBJ2-1; D is undetermined. TRBJ2-7 explains the end of the DNA better; the J call may be wrong. Germline V CDR1 and CDR2: SGDLS, YYNGEE. The CDR3 contains 16 residues. The DNA for the CDR3 is TGTGCCAGCAGCGTAGGTCAGCACCACTCCTACAATGAGCAGTACTTC. It codes for CASSVGQHHSYNEQYF.

This clonotype occurred many times. This chain connects TRBV7-2 to TRBJ2-3; D ambiguous. Trimming left V 1 base short and J 10 bases short, with 15 bases between. The CDR3 has 14 amino acids. The V gene's germline CDR1 is SGHTA and CDR2 FQGNSA. Here the CDR3 reads CASSLGAAKAAQYF. CDR3 sequence (DNA): TGTGCCAGCAGCTTAGGGGCGGCGAAGGCGGCGCAGTATTTT.

The chain carries TRBV2 and TRBJ1-1, with D possibly TRBD1 on 6 matching bases. The germline V and J ends were trimmed by 8 bases and 0 bases, with 13 bases remaining between them. The CDR3 covers 14 residues. Germline V gene lookup returns CDR1 SNHLY and CDR2 FYNNEI. CDR3 DNA: TGTGCCAGCCTATGGACAGATGTGAACACTGAAGCTTTCTTT. This sequence encodes CASLWTDVNTEAFF.

The chain has TRBV12-3 or TRBV12-4 and TRBJ2-3; maybe TRBD2 (6 bases). The germline V and J ends were trimmed by 6 bases and 0 bases, with 22 bases remaining between them. This CDR3 is 18 amino acids long. CDR3 amino acids: CASSPGGTRVGSTDTQYF. The CDR3 DNA follows: TGTGCCAGCAGCCCCGGCGGGACCCGAGTGGGGAGCACAGATACGCAGTATTTT.

This clonotype was seen ten or more times. The chain is built from TRBV6-2 or TRBV6-3 and TRBJ2-6; D may be TRBD2 (7 bases). This CDR3 has 16 residues. CDR1 and CDR2 from the germline V gene are MNHEY and SVGEGT. The V gene lost 2 bases and the J gene lost 2 bases, with 10 bases spanning the gap. Here the CDR3 DNA reads TGTGCCAGCAGTTACCCGGGGGGCCCTGGGGCCAACGTCCTGACTTTC. Its translation: CASSYPGGPGANVLTF.

There are a few counts of this clonotype. The V call is TRBV6-2 or TRBV6-3, the J call TRBJ2-4; D may correspond to TRBD1 or TRBD2 (5 bases each). V lost 5 bases and J lost 3, with 11 bases in between. Germline values: CDR1 MNHEY, CDR2 SVGEGT. The CDR3 contains 14 residues. This chain's CDR3 is CASSVRDGKNIQYF. CDR3 sequence (DNA): TGTGCCAGCAGTGTCAGGGACGGCAAAAACATTCAGTACTTC.

This clonotype was counted many times. This chain joins TRBV7-2 and TRBJ2-1, with 12 positions matching TRBD2. Trimming at V came to 5 bases and at J to 0 bases, leaving 8 bases not matched to a gene. CDR3 length equals 18 residues. Germline CDR1 SGHTA, CDR2 FQGNSA. The CDR3 here is CASSTPSGGGSSYNEQFF. DNA of the CDR3: TGTGCCAGCAGCACGCCTAGCGGGGGGGGGAGCTCCTACAATGAGCAGTTCTTC.

The J gene is TRBJ2-1, the V gene TRBV24-1, with TRBD2 matching 11 bases. CDR3 length equals 19 residues. V trimming: 5 bases; J trimming: 0 bases; junction bases outside the gene matches: 11. Per the germline V gene, CDR1 is KGHDR and CDR2 is SFDVKD. The CDR3 nucleotides read TGTGCCACCAGTGGTTTCCCTAGCGGGGGGCCAAGCTCCTACAATGAGCAGTTCTTC. Protein: CATSGFPSGGPSSYNEQFF.

This clonotype has ten or more counts. The chain is built from TRBV7-2 and TRBJ2-4, with D possibly being TRBD2 (6 bases). The CDR3 covers 16 residues. V lost 5 bases and J 0 bases, leaving 14 bases between the germline ends. The germline CDR1 and CDR2 sequences are SGHTA and FQGNSA. The CDR3 is CASSHGDSKAKNIQYF. In DNA, the CDR3 is TGTGCCAGCAGCCATGGGGACTCTAAAGCCAAAAACATTCAGTACTTC.

This clonotype was seen ten or more times. The rearrangement uses TRBV5-1 and TRBJ2-6; D not resolved. V was clipped by 0 bases and J by 0 bases, with 13 bases between them. The length of the CDR3 is 18 residues. CDR1 SGHRS and CDR2 YFSETQ come from the germline V gene. CDR3 bases: TGCGCCAGCAGCTTGGCCTGGGTCTCGAGCTCTGGGGCCAACGTCCTGACTTTC. Its protein is CASSLAWVSSSGANVLTF.